What follows are 7 T cell receptor beta chains derived from one specimen sequenced in a study of shared clonotypes between healthy human individuals. Profiling relied on immunoSEQ multiplex PCR, and the TCRdb table lists in-frame clones only, not all of them. Here the sample spans some 510,000 clones, roughly 78% being singletons. Input material: PBMCs. These receptors originate from a woman in her 40s in good health. Some clones in this sample may be carry-over from other donors' samples.

The rearrangement joins TRBV4-3 to TRBJ1-4; D is ambiguous. Trimming cost V 0 bases and J 3 bases, with 11 bases left between them. Germline values: CDR1 LGHNA, CDR2 YSLEER. The CDR3 is made up of 16 amino acids. For the CDR3, the DNA is TGCGCCAGCAGCCAAGATCTTTGGGCTCCTAATGAAAAACTGTTTTTT. This codes for CASSQDLWAPNEKLFF.

The CDR3 region has the DNA TGTGCCAGCAGTTTAGGCAGGTACACTGAAGCTTTCTTT. This gives the protein CASSLGRYTEAFF. This sequence joins TRBV28 and TRBJ1-1; D unclear. CDR1 and CDR2 from the germline V gene are MDHEN and SYDVKM. The CDR3 length is 13 residues. Trimming removed 2 bases at V and 3 bases at J, with 7 bases between.

Concerning this clone itself: One junction end does not reproduce the germline sequence, and a read error may be involved. The sample carries other DNA sequences with the same CDR3. The chain recombines TRBV29-1 with TRBJ2-5; TRBD2 is a possible D gene (5 bases). Germline CDR1 and CDR2: SQVTM and ANQGSEA. The CDR3 totals 15 residues. The CDR3 spells CSVEVAAGKEETQYF. The CDR3 nucleotides are TGTAGCGTTGAAGTGGCGGCAGGTAAAGAAGAGACCCAGTACTTC.

This chain joins TRBV2 and TRBJ2-7; the match to TRBD2 covers 13 bases. V was pared by 6 bases and J by 3 bases, with 8 bases of the junction left unmatched. Germline V lookup: CDR1 SNHLY, CDR2 FYNNEI. The CDR3 length is 16 residues. The CDR3 DNA sequence: TGTGCCAGCAGGCGGACTAGCGGGAGTGGTGACTACGAGCAGTACTTC. This translates into CASRRTSGSGDYEQYF.

The rearrangement joins TRBV6-1 to TRBJ1-2, with 8 bases aligning to TRBD1. CDR1 and CDR2 (germline): MNHNS, SASEGT. There are 15 residues in the CDR3. The J segment lost 0 bases and the V segment lost 4 bases, leaving 4 bases of the junction unmatched. CDR3 protein: CASSVAGGPNYGYTF. Here the CDR3 DNA reads TGTGCCAGCAGTGTTGCAGGGGGCCCTAACTATGGCTACACCTTC.

The chain carries TRBV6-1 and TRBJ2-5; 7 bases agree with TRBD1. Germline values: CDR1 MNHNS, CDR2 SASEGT. CDR3 length: 15 amino acids. Losses at the gene ends were 2 bases for V and 2 bases for J; bases not matched to a gene: 5. CDR3 nucleotide sequence: TGTGCCAGCAGTGAAATGGGACAGCCTCAAGAGACCCAGTACTTC. Encoded protein: CASSEMGQPQETQYF.

The chain is built from TRBV29-1 and TRBJ2-7; no clear D. V was cut by 3 bases and J by 2 bases, with 14 bases left in between. Germline loops: CDR1 SQVTM, CDR2 ANQGSEA. The CDR3 length is 14 residues. The CDR3 DNA sequence: TGCAGCGTTGAGGTCCGCACGTTAACCTACGAGCAGTACTTC. As protein: CSVEVRTLTYEQYF.